The source of this T cell receptor (beta chain) is a study of blood T cell repertoires in COVID-19 (dated by TCRdb to the early 2020s). Study-wide context: Collaborator samples came from the United States, Italy and Spain and covered acute and convalescent phases of COVID-19. The prospective study material was composed of cDNA or gDNA derived from T cells, B-cell-depleted T cells, or PBMCs. Deeply sampled blood TCRbeta repertoires from subjects exposed to, actively infected with, or recovered from COVID-19 were included in the dataset. A freely available public database, intended as a resource for researchers studying the immune response to SARS-CoV-2, is where the repertoires were released. Samples were obtained from the ongoing ImmuneRACE study (first 160 participants) and from about 1,300 subjects provided by 6 global collaborators. Nearly every sample came with metadata listing a de-identified subject ID, COVID-19 status, age in years and sex. HLA class I and class II types, where available, came from metadata supplied by the sample provider rather than from assay-based typing. Broader findings and caveats from the paper: The amount of clinical and demographic metadata varied by source and participant and was provided uncurated.

TCRbeta CDR3 regions were amplified from genomic DNA using the immunoSEQ Assay, a bias-controlled multiplex PCR. The authors' analysis ran thus. Within the assay, amplification of reference gene primers was used to estimate how many nucleated cells each sample contained. To quantify the absolute abundance of each unique TCRbeta CDR3 rearrangement, sequence reads were collapsed and filtered. Productive Simpson clonality was computed per sample as the square root of Simpson's diversity index over productive rearrangements. The table comes from immuneACCESS by way of TCRdb, which keeps in-frame sequences with V and J called. Part of the clones is missing from these tables; in studies checked, under half for an unresolved V gene and the rest for unknown reasons. V and J calls plus clone size are reproduced from that table; the DNA served to infer D and trimming. The sample includes about 76,000 clones, with 80% to 90% observed a single time. The top ten hold 15% to 20% of the sample.

With regard to this clone: The antigen it binds to is not known. Per-base quality was not reported, and no clone a single base away is much larger than it.

The CDR3 numbers 17 residues from cysteine through phenylalanine. Only the CDR3 region is kept as DNA, spanning 51 bases read in frame from base 1. V is clipped by 2 bases and J by 2 bases, and the sequence between their germline boundaries is 17 bases long. The CDR1 and CDR2 encoded by the germline V gene are LGHNA and YNFKEQ. Each collaborating institution followed its own protocols to collect whole blood in K2EDTA tubes. For TCRbeta analysis, collaborators shipped samples as frozen whole blood, isolated PBMCs, or DNA extracted from either of those sample types. This receptor was obtained from a human donor in a cohort sampled during active COVID-19. The V and J genes are TRBV4-2 and TRBJ2-3; TRBD1 is a weak D gene call, 6 bases matching. Sequencing used peripheral blood. The CDR3 sequence is CASSQHLDSGSTDTQYF. The DNA sequence is as follows: TGTGCCAGCAGCCAACACCTGGACAGCGGATCCACAGATACGCAGTATTTT.